The source of this TCR beta chain is a study of yellow fever vaccine responses in identical twins. The CDR3 extends over 12 amino acids. Per germline, CDR1 SGDLS and CDR2 YYNGEE. V gave up 7 bases and J gave up 4 bases, with 12 bases separating them. TCRdb reanalysed the RT-PCR reads using MiXCR and keeps one entry per CDR3 protein. The sample lists approximately 13,000 distinct CDR3 sequences, about four fifths occurring once. The clonotype originates from a woman aged 18-29 years who received the yellow fever vaccine. This rearrangement joins TRBV9 to TRBJ2-7; perhaps TRBD2 as D (6 bases). This specimen consisted of T cells from blood (PBMCs), unsorted or a sorted subset (not recorded which), obtained before or after yellow fever vaccination (not recorded which). The CDR3 coding sequence is TGTGCCAGCGGCGGGGCTTGGTACGAGCAGTACTTC. Encoded protein: CASGGAWYEQYF.